This TCR beta chain is drawn from a study of blood T cell repertoires in COVID-19 (dated by TCRdb to the early 2020s). About the full investigation: Samples covering the acute and convalescent phases of COVID-19 were provided by collaborators in the United States, Italy and Spain. The prospective study material was composed of cDNA or gDNA derived from T cells, B-cell-depleted T cells, or PBMCs. The dataset comprised deeply sampled blood TCRbeta repertoires from subjects exposed to, actively infected with, or recovered from COVID-19. The repertoires were released in a freely available public database meant as a resource for research on the immune response to SARS-CoV-2. The samples were drawn from the first 160 participants of the ongoing ImmuneRACE study and from about 1,200 subjects provided by 6 global collaborators. A de-identified subject ID, COVID-19 status, age in years and sex were almost always included in the sample metadata. Where available, HLA class I and class II types were taken from metadata supplied by the sample provider and were not determined by assay-based typing. What the research found in general, with its limitations: The quantity of clinical and demographic metadata differed by source and by participant and was supplied without curation.

TCRbeta CDR3 regions were amplified from genomic DNA by means of the immunoSEQ Assay, a bias-controlled multiplex PCR. The original methods were these. The number of nucleated cells in each sample was estimated by amplification of reference gene primers within the assay. Sequence reads were collapsed and filtered to measure the absolute abundance of every unique TCRbeta CDR3 rearrangement. For each sample, productive Simpson clonality was calculated by taking the square root of Simpson's diversity index across productive rearrangements. In TCRdb, the immuneACCESS table is reduced to in-frame sequences with V and J assigned. These tables do not hold every clone; where another copy was compared, an unresolved V gene accounts for under half, and the others remain unexplained. V and J calls and clone size come straight from that table; D and trimming were deduced from the DNA. This sample has about 130,000 clones in its table, and roughly 77% of those were observed once. The ten largest clones represent 5% of the sample.

Points on this clone: Its antigen is unknown. Base quality data are lacking; no much larger clone is found one base away. This same CDR3 is encoded by further DNA sequences in the sample.

One collaborating source in Seattle enrolled patients while the patients were actively infected and followed the patients over time throughout the course of disease. Collaborating institutions collected whole blood in K2EDTA tubes following their own protocols. For TCRbeta analysis, collaborator samples were shipped as frozen whole blood, as isolated PBMCs, or as DNA extracted from either sample type. The V and J ends are trimmed by 1 base and 4 bases, leaving 5 bases between them. There are 11 amino acids in the CDR3, from cysteine to phenylalanine inclusive. The kept DNA is CDR3 alone, 33 bases in frame from the first base. CDR1 GTSNPN and CDR2 SVGIG were looked up in the germline V gene (reference sequence).

The sample consisted of peripheral blood. The V gene is TRBV30 and the J gene is TRBJ2-7; the D gene is not confidently resolved. The clonotype was recovered from a woman in her sixties or seventies with COVID-19, enrolled during active disease. The CDR3 protein sequence reads: CAWSASYEQYF. In nucleotide form, the sequence is TGTGCCTGGAGTGCATCATACGAGCAGTACTTC.